These 16 T cell receptor beta chains share one sample of origin, sequenced in a study of shared clonotypes between healthy human individuals. The naive CD8 population came from CD45RO-negative cells selected for CCR7, without terminally differentiated effector memory CD45RA+ cells. Sequencing used immunoSEQ multiplex PCR; TCRdb keeps in-frame clones, though not all of them. Of about 2.1 million clones listed, just over 90% are singletons. The sequencing input was naive CD8+ T cells from PBMCs. These receptors were taken from a man between 18 and 35 years old in good health. Some clones in this sample may be carry-over from other donors' samples.

The V gene is TRBV19, the J gene TRBJ1-5; 8 bases are a match to TRBD1. Germline values: CDR1 LNHDA, CDR2 SQIVND (reference sequence). The CDR3 has 13 residues. V was clipped by 7 bases and J by 2 bases; unmatched bases: 1. Written as DNA, the CDR3 is TGTGCCAGTAAGACAGGGGGCAATCAGCCCCAGCATTTT. It codes for CASKTGGNQPQHF. The variable domain in full, with the rest retrieved from reference TRBV19 and TRBJ1-5, is DGGITQSPKYLFRKEGQNVTLSCEQNLNHDAMYWYRQDPGQGLRLIYYSQIVNDFQKGDIAEGYSVSREKKESFPLTVTSAQKNPTAFYLCASKTGGNQPQHFGDGTRLSIL.

This chain connects TRBV27 to TRBJ2-7; 7 nucleotides agree with TRBD1. The CDR3 loop spans 14 amino acids. Trimming at V came to 5 bases and at J to 1 base, leaving 5 bases not matched to a gene. Germline lookup yields CDR1 MNHEY and CDR2 SMNVEV (reference sequence). CDR3: CASSLDRESYEQYF. CDR3 in DNA: TGTGCCAGCAGTCTTGACAGGGAATCCTACGAGCAGTACTTC.

The V call is TRBV27, the J call TRBJ2-7, with 7 positions matching TRBD2. J was trimmed by 2 bases and V by 5 bases; bases with no gene match: 6. CDR3 length: 14 amino acids. Germline V gene data show CDR1 as MNHEY and CDR2 as SMNVEV (reference sequence). CDR3 nucleotides: TGTGCCAGCAGTGTGGGGGGGGAAACCTACGAGCAGTACTTC. Its protein product is CASSVGGETYEQYF.

This chain links TRBV30 with TRBJ2-1; 11 bases map to TRBD1. CDR1 is GTSNPN and CDR2 is SVGIG in the germline V gene (reference sequence). V shed 5 bases and J 3 bases; nucleotides not matched to a gene: 6. The CDR3 loop spans 15 amino acids. In DNA form, the CDR3 reads TGTGCCTGGGACGGGACAGGGGGTTTCTACAATGAGCAGTTCTTC. Protein sequence: CAWDGTGGFYNEQFF.

CDR3 residues: CASSFIGNTTKHEKLFF. The DNA for the CDR3 is TGTGCCAGCAGCTTCATTGGTAACACAACTAAACATGAAAAACTGTTTTTT. The chain has TRBV5-5 and TRBJ1-4; unclear D gene. Trimming took 2 bases from V and 6 from J, leaving 20 bases between them. This CDR3 has 17 residues. Germline values: CDR1 SGHKS, CDR2 YYEKEE (reference sequence). The full variable domain, its missing parts supplied by reference TRBV5-5 and TRBJ1-4, is DAGVTQSPTHLIKTRGQQVTLRCSPISGHKSVSWYQQVLGQGPQFIFQYYEKEERGRGNFPDRFSARQFPNYSSELNVNALLLGDSALYLCASSFIGNTTKHEKLFFGSGTQLSVL.

The CDR3 is CASSSREGGYTF. As DNA, the CDR3 is TGTGCCAGCAGCTCACGCGAAGGAGGCTACACCTTC. The rearrangement uses TRBV7-9 and TRBJ1-2; D remains ambiguous. The CDR3 has 12 residues. Per germline, CDR1 SEHNR and CDR2 FQNEAQ (reference sequence). The V end was cut by 4 bases, the J end by 8 bases, with 11 bases between.

The J gene is TRBJ2-7, the V gene TRBV25-1; D possibly corresponds to TRBD2 (6 bases). V lost 1 base and J 5 bases, leaving 9 bases between the germline ends. CDR1 is MGHDK, CDR2 SYGVNS, per germline. CDR3 length: 13 amino acids. CDR3 loop: CASSESGVHEQYF. Written as DNA, the CDR3 is TGTGCCAGCAGTGAATCGGGGGTCCACGAGCAGTACTTC.

CDR3 nucleotides: TGTGCCAGCAGCTTAGATTATGGGGGCTCCTACAATGAGCAGTTCTTC. Its translation is CASSLDYGGSYNEQFF. This sequence joins TRBV7-9 and TRBJ2-1; tentatively, D is TRBD1 or TRBD2 (5 bases each). Trimming removed 1 base from V and 0 bases from J, with 10 bases in between. Per germline, CDR1 SEHNR and CDR2 FQNEAQ (reference sequence). The length of the CDR3 is 16 residues.

Regarding this clone: Other nucleotide sequences in the sample specify the same CDR3. V and J are TRBV28 and TRBJ1-5; tentative D call: TRBD1 (5 bases). CDR1 MDHEN and CDR2 SYDVKM come from the germline V gene. Trimming took 1 base from V and 6 from J, leaving 10 bases between them. The CDR3 is made up of 14 amino acids. CDR3 DNA sequence: TGTGCCAGCAGTTTATCCGGGGCGCGTCAGCCCCAGCATTTT. Its protein product is CASSLSGARQPQHF. Drawing the rest from reference TRBV28 and TRBJ1-5, the complete variable domain is DVKVTQSSRYLVKRTGEKVFLECVQDMDHENMFWYRQDPGLGLRLIYFSYDVKMKEKGDIPEGYSVSREKKERFSLILESASTNQTSMYLCASSLSGARQPQHFGDGTRLSIL.

The chain's CDR3 is CASSLKGESSYNEQFF. CDR3 coding DNA: TGTGCCAGCAGTCTAAAGGGGGAAAGCTCCTACAATGAGCAGTTCTTC. This chain links TRBV7-6 with TRBJ2-1; TRBD1 might be the D (6 bases). Germline V gene lookup returns CDR1 SGHVS and CDR2 FNYEAQ. The CDR3 contains 16 residues. The V end was cut by 6 bases, the J end by 0 bases, with 15 bases between.

The gene calls are TRBV13 and TRBJ2-1; tentative D call: TRBD1 (5 bases). CDR3 length: 13 amino acids. Trimming shortened V by 5 bases and J by 4 bases, and 9 bases separated the two germline ends. CDR1 and CDR2 from the germline V gene are PRHDT and FYEKMQ (reference sequence). In DNA, the CDR3 is TGTGCCAGCAGCCCGGACACGTACAATGAGCAGTTCTTC. Protein sequence: CASSPDTYNEQFF.

The chain employs TRBV14 and TRBJ2-7; D not certain. Trimming cost V 2 bases and J 4 bases, with 6 bases left between them. The CDR3 covers 12 residues. The germline gives CDR1 SGHDN, CDR2 FVKESK. The CDR3 sequence: CASSQIPYEQYF. CDR3 sequence (DNA): TGTGCCAGCAGCCAAATTCCGTACGAGCAGTACTTC.

The chain has TRBV6-1 and TRBJ1-4; 7 bases map to TRBD1. This CDR3 has 14 residues. The V gene end was trimmed by 2 bases and the J gene end by 8 bases; junction bases not matched to a gene: 5. Germline CDR1 and CDR2: MNHNS and SASEGT. The CDR3 DNA reads TGTGCCAGCAGTGAATTAGGGGGCGGGGAAAAACTGTTTTTT. It specifies CASSELGGGEKLFF.

This chain uses TRBV4-1 with TRBJ1-2; possible D gene TRBD1, 6 bases. The CDR3 covers 14 residues. Germline CDR1 and CDR2: MGHRA and YSYEKL. V was clipped by 0 bases and J by 8 bases, with 13 bases between them. This CDR3 reads CASSQEYREGGYTF. DNA for the CDR3: TGCGCCAGCAGCCAAGAGTACAGGGAAGGGGGCTACACCTTC.

J is TRBJ2-7 and V is TRBV28; the match to TRBD1 covers 8 bases. The CDR3 contains 16 residues. Germline V gene sequence: CDR1 MDHEN, CDR2 SYDVKM. V lost 5 bases to trimming and J lost 2 bases; unmatched junction nucleotides: 11. The CDR3 reads CASSPQGGGIPYEQYF. DNA for the CDR3: TGTGCCAGCAGTCCACAGGGGGGCGGGATCCCCTACGAGCAGTACTTC.

The chain combines TRBV29-1 with TRBJ2-3; D possibly corresponds to TRBD2 (6 bases). Germline V gene sequence: CDR1 SQVTM, CDR2 ANQGSEA. The CDR3 has 15 residues. Trimming stripped 1 base from V and 3 bases from J, with 14 bases between. This CDR3 is CSVEGSGVGTDTQYF. As DNA, the CDR3 is TGCAGCGTTGAAGGGTCGGGAGTGGGGACAGATACGCAGTATTTT.